Described below is a single TCR beta chain sequence and its context. Its cognate antigen is unknown. The sample comes from a study of CD4 T cells in relation to SARS-CoV-2 and coronaviruses. Study findings and constraints: Memory recall responses, not primary responses primed in culture, are what the assay detects. SARS-CoV-2-driven expansion was significantly weaker in crossreactive than monoreactive clones. The cross-reactivity analysis covered only spike protein, not other viral proteins.

The repertoire was sequenced with immunoSEQ multiplex PCR; TCRdb's copy has only in-frame clones and lacks some. Among some 40,000 clones listed, 60% to 85% were seen once. With 4 bases removed from V and 3 bases from J, the gap between germline ends came to 15 bases. There are 15 residues in the CDR3. CDR1 MNHEY and CDR2 SVGAGI come from the germline V gene. The sequence was obtained from an adult with COVID-19. The sequencing input was memory CD4+ T cells from PBMCs, cultured in vitro. This rearrangement joins TRBV6-5 to TRBJ2-5; D perhaps matches TRBD1 (6 bases). CDR3 nucleotides: TGTGCCAGCAGTTCTCCGGGACAACCAGAAGAGACCCAGTACTTC. Translated, it gives CASSSPGQPEETQYF.